This T cell receptor (beta chain) comes out of a study of beta chain features in type 1 diabetes (dated by TCRdb to 2016 to 2018). Some background on the complete study: Patients and healthy donors did not differ in mean age, gender distribution, total cell number or subset yield. A total of just under 110,000,000 sorted cells were examined across all samples, and RNA yield correlated strongly with the number of cells per subset. In the study, recently diagnosed type 1 diabetes patients and matched healthy donors were compared on the TCRB repertoires of their sorted circulating CD4+ T cell subsets. Naive and central memory subsets were obtained from all 30 or so donors, but regulatory and stem cell-like memory subsets were isolated from only 8 patients and 8 healthy donors. Study-wide conclusions, independent of this receptor: Fewer insertions and more nucleotide deletions at VDJ recombination sites were observed in patients with type 1 diabetes, implying thymic rearrangement abnormalities. Shorter templates might be favored by PCR, yet because patient and control samples were amplified and corrected together, any such skew would affect both groups equally. Type 1 diabetes patients showed a moderate but significant shortening of TCRB CDR3 length in all four CD4+ subsets. Because the HLA sub-analyses included only small numbers of individuals, any influence of HLA type on TCRB rearrangement was left unresolved. Naive, central memory and regulatory TCRB repertoires appeared to be more similar among patients than among healthy donors. Because cDNA rather than genomic DNA was sequenced, highly expressing activated cells could have been over-represented, although no difference in activation and CD3 levels was found between groups.

In this sample, this clone turned up a few times. Its antigen has not been determined. There are no base qualities to consult, and no much larger clone falls within one base. Taken from the germline V gene, the CDR1 and CDR2 loops are MNHNS and SASEGT. Cut back by 1 base and 4 bases, the V and J ends lie 3 bases apart. Reading from cysteine to phenylalanine, the CDR3 counts 12 amino acids. CDR3 DNA only is kept here, 36 bases in frame from base 1. Each donor gave one peripheral blood draw, averaging approximately 110 mL, which was collected into heparinised tubes. Naive, central memory, regulatory and stem cell-like memory CD4+ T cells were sorted on a BD FACSAria II using a panel including CD45RO, CCR7, CD25, CD127, CD95 and CD27. A purity above 95% was achieved for all sorted populations. PBMCs were isolated immediately by Lymphoprep density gradient centrifugation and stained directly without culture. So that batch effects would be minimized, each experiment stained and sorted samples in pairs, pairing one healthy donor with one patient.

All of the isolated RNA was reverse transcribed with the High Capacity cDNA Reverse Transcription Kit, so expressed TCRB transcripts were sequenced. Deep immunoSEQ sequencing was performed on naive, central memory and regulatory T cell samples, with an average of roughly 3.3 million total reads per sample. Sorted cells were lysed in RLT buffer, and RNA was extracted using DNase-treated RNeasy Micro or Mini kits according to cell number. Each cell subset was processed on its own to prevent cross-contamination, while patient and healthy donor samples were processed together. The immunoSEQ multiplex PCR was used to amplify TCRB sequences from cDNA, yielding 87-bp fragments that span the CDR3 region. Sequencing of the amplicons was done on the Illumina HiSeq platform. Per the original workflow: Synthetic template baselines were used to correct PCR bias computationally, reads within Hamming distance 2 were collapsed, and singletons that could not be merged were discarded. By aligning reads against IMGT, V, D and J genes, CDR3 length, and insertions or deletions at six rearrangement sites were assigned. Within each subset, clonotype counts were normalized to sorted cell number, after which true diversity and Gini coefficients were computed with the tcR R package. Repertoire sharing was quantified using the overlap coefficient calculated on TCRB nucleotide sequences. In its TCRdb copy, this immuneACCESS table keeps in-frame sequences only and misses some clones. Where compared with another copy, unresolved V genes explain less than half of these, and the others have no known cause. That table is the source of V, J and clone size, and D and trimming were worked out from the DNA. The sample table records about 140,000 clones; about 13% of these occur just once. Together, the top ten hold roughly 1.4% of the sample.

The receptor's source is a man between 18 and 29 years old with type 1 diabetes. Sample: central memory CD4+ T cells from blood. The chain couples TRBV6-1 to TRBJ2-3, with no D gene named confidently. The encoded CDR3 is CASSEGSDTQYF. The DNA sequence follows: TGTGCCAGCAGTGAAGGGTCAGATACGCAGTATTTT.